These T cell receptor beta chains were read from a single sample in a study of T cell repertoires in cytomegalovirus infection. TCRdb ran MiXCR on the reads and lists one entry per CDR3 protein. The table records more than 200,000 distinct CDR3 sequences, approximately 8.3% of them present only once. Specimen: PBMCs. The receptors stem from a human donor in good health (CMV status not recorded). Some clones in this sample may be carry-over from other donors' samples. The CDR3 runs from the conserved cysteine through the conserved F or W. The D gene is left open where the match is weak. Clone sizes are given selectively: once, few, many, or a class where the clone is expanded.

>TRBV25-1|NA|few|TRBJ1-5
CASSEWDSNQPQHF
TGTGCCAGCAGTGAATGGGACAGCAATCAGCCCCAGCATTTT
>TRBV6-1|TRBD1|many|TRBJ2-7
CASAPTHGQGYEQYF
TGTGCCAGCGCACCGACCCATGGACAGGGCTACGAGCAGTACTTC
>TRBV7-2|NA|NA|TRBJ2-2
CASRILGDVGELFF
TGTGCCAGCAGGATCCTGGGAGATGTCGGGGAGCTGTTTTTT
>TRBV20-1|NA|many|TRBJ2-2
CSARVGSRGSNTGELFF
TGCAGTGCTAGAGTAGGGAGTCGGGGGTCGAACACCGGGGAGCTGTTTTTT
>TRBV19|NA|many|TRBJ2-6
CASSTSGGEVTGANVLTF
TGTGCCAGTAGTACCTCAGGAGGAGAAGTGACTGGGGCCAACGTCCTGACTTTC
>TRBV27|TRBD1|many|TRBJ1-5
CASSPRTGVLSNQPQHF
TGTGCCAGCAGTCCCCGGACAGGGGTTTTAAGCAATCAGCCCCAGCATTTT
>TRBV7-8|TRBD2|many|TRBJ2-1
CASSGGLAGYNEQFF
TGTGCCAGCAGCGGGGGACTAGCGGGCTACAATGAGCAGTTCTTC
>TRBV9|NA|few|TRBJ2-5
CASSASTRYQETQYF
TGTGCCAGCAGCGCTTCGACTCGGTACCAAGAGACCCAGTACTTC
>TRBV14|NA|many|TRBJ1-3
CASSQRQTLDTIYF
TGTGCCAGCAGCCAACGACAGACCTTGGACACCATATATTTT
>TRBV7-2|NA|many|TRBJ2-2
CASSLVIGTGELFF
TGTGCCAGCAGCTTGGTAATTGGCACCGGGGAGCTGTTTTTT
>TRBV6-1|NA|many|TRBJ1-1
CASSWDYNTEAFF
TGTGCCAGCAGTTGGGACTATAACACTGAAGCTTTCTTT
>TRBV2|NA|few|TRBJ1-5
CASSEARPGPQHF
TGTGCCAGCAGTGAAGCGCGGCCCGGTCCCCAGCATTTT
>TRBV19|NA|NA|TRBJ2-6
CASSMGDSGANVLTF
TGTGCCAGTAGTATGGGGGATTCTGGGGCCAACGTCCTGACTTTC
>TRBV7-4|NA|NA|TRBJ2-3
CASSPEGGSTDTQYF
TGTGCCAGCAGCCCGGAGGGGGGCTCCACAGATACGCAGTATTTT
>TRBV7-2|TRBD1|many|TRBJ2-7
CASRRTGDFSYEQYF
TGTGCCAGCAGACGGACAGGGGACTTCTCCTACGAGCAGTACTTC
>TRBV7-2|TRBD2|many|TRBJ2-3
CASSLSGGEDTQYF
TGTGCCAGCAGCTTAAGCGGGGGAGAAGATACGCAGTATTTT
>TRBV5-1|NA|many|TRBJ2-7
CASSLQQAGSYEQYF
TGCGCCAGCAGCTTGCAACAGGCCGGCTCCTACGAGCAGTACTTC
>TRBV20-1|NA|few|TRBJ1-5
CSARDPGKSRNQPQHF
TGCAGTGCTAGAGACCCGGGGAAGAGTAGGAATCAGCCCCAGCATTTT
>TRBV29-1|NA|NA|TRBJ1-1
CSVARATGGEAFF
TGCAGCGTAGCCCGTGCGACAGGCGGAGAAGCTTTCTTT
>TRBV13|NA|NA|TRBJ2-7
CASSRGTVTYEQYF
TGTGCCAGCAGCCGCGGGACCGTTACCTACGAGCAGTACTTC
>TRBV7-9|TRBD1|many|TRBJ1-1
CASSSLPWGTGGYFSEAFF
TGTGCCAGCAGCTCCCTCCCCTGGGGGACAGGGGGCTATTTTTCTGAAGCTTTCTTT
>TRBV28|NA|NA|TRBJ2-2
CASSRELRRGELFF
TGTGCCAGCAGTAGGGAGCTACGGCGGGGGGAGCTGTTTTTT
>TRBV12-3/TRBV12-4|TRBD1|NA|TRBJ2-7
CASRRTGGFDEQYF
TGTGCCAGCAGACGGACAGGGGGTTTCGACGAGCAGTACTTC
>TRBV19|TRBD2|many|TRBJ2-1
CASTPPGRGGLNEQFF
TGTGCCAGTACCCCCCCTGGGCGGGGGGGCTTAAATGAGCAGTTCTTC
>TRBV11-2|TRBD1|NA|TRBJ2-6
CASSPQGQGTGANVLTF
TGTGCCAGCAGCCCGCAGGGACAGGGTACCGGGGCCAACGTCCTGACTTTC
>TRBV12-3/TRBV12-4|NA|NA|TRBJ2-1
CASSSTTVGPSNEQFF
TGTGCCAGCAGTAGTACGACGGTGGGTCCCAGCAATGAGCAGTTCTTC
>TRBV5-1|TRBD1|NA|TRBJ1-5
CASSLDGTGVQPQHF
TGCGCCAGCAGCTTGGATGGGACAGGAGTTCAGCCCCAGCATTTT
>TRBV18|TRBD1|NA|TRBJ1-1
CASSLLSDRPGGNTEAFF
TGTGCCAGCTCACTTCTGTCGGACAGGCCCGGGGGGAACACTGAAGCTTTCTTT
>TRBV7-2|NA|NA|TRBJ2-2
CASSSESTGELFF
TGTGCCAGCAGCTCGGAGAGCACCGGGGAGCTGTTTTTT
>TRBV7-8|NA|few|TRBJ2-1
CASSLRKSLRNNEQFF
TGTGCCAGCAGCTTGAGAAAGAGTCTCCGAAACAATGAGCAGTTCTTC
>TRBV7-6|NA|many|TRBJ2-1
CASSLATGAPFF
TGTGCCAGCAGCTTAGCAACCGGGGCTCCGTTCTTC
>TRBV28|NA|NA|TRBJ1-5
CASSLLVGGRQPQHF
TGTGCCAGCAGTTTATTAGTCGGCGGACGACAGCCCCAGCATTTT
>TRBV7-9|NA|many|TRBJ1-1
CASSLGVGPNTEAFF
TGTGCCAGCAGCTTAGGAGTCGGGCCGAACACTGAAGCTTTCTTT
>TRBV7-6|TRBD2|many|TRBJ2-3
CASSRNQGAGVRIDTQYF
TGTGCCAGCAGCCGAAACCAAGGGGCGGGGGTAAGGATAGATACGCAGTATTTT
>TRBV30|TRBD1|NA|TRBJ1-1
CAWTLGQRNTEAFF
TGTGCCTGGACTCTGGGACAGCGGAACACTGAAGCTTTCTTT
>TRBV5-4|NA|NA|TRBJ2-1
CASSLVSGQGGEQFF
TGTGCCAGCAGCTTGGTTAGCGGGCAGGGGGGTGAGCAGTTCTTC
>TRBV10-2|NA|many|TRBJ2-2
CASSEPDPVHTGELFF
TGCGCCAGCAGTGAGCCCGACCCAGTCCACACCGGGGAGCTGTTTTTT
>TRBV7-2|TRBD1|many|TRBJ1-6
CASSSRLTQGANGSPLHF
TGTGCCAGCAGCTCACGACTCACACAGGGGGCTAACGGTTCACCCCTCCACTTT
>TRBV20-1|TRBD1|many|TRBJ2-5
CSAIQGVAETQYF
TGCAGTGCCATACAGGGGGTGGCGGAGACCCAGTACTTC
>TRBV19|NA|many|TRBJ2-3
CASTRSRGANTDTQYF
TGTGCCAGTACCCGTTCTAGGGGGGCCAACACAGATACGCAGTATTTT
>TRBV11-2|NA|many|TRBJ1-6
CASSLSGQGMAPLHF
TGTGCCAGCAGCTTAAGTGGGCAGGGGATGGCACCCCTCCACTTT
>TRBV7-2|NA|many|TRBJ2-1
CASSRILNEQFF
TGTGCCAGCAGCCGAATCCTAAATGAGCAGTTCTTC
>TRBV7-8|NA|many|TRBJ1-2
CASSLARQNYGYTF
TGTGCCAGCAGCTTAGCGCGGCAAAACTATGGCTACACCTTC
>TRBV10-3|TRBD1|NA|TRBJ2-7
CAISEPLTGGQDEQYF
TGTGCCATCAGTGAGCCCTTGACAGGGGGCCAGGACGAGCAGTACTTC
>TRBV6-5|NA|many|TRBJ1-3
CASSSSWASGNTIYF
TGTGCCAGCAGTTCCTCTTGGGCCTCTGGAAACACCATATATTTT
>TRBV7-9|NA|many|TRBJ1-1
CASSRTEMNTEAFF
TGTGCCAGCAGCCGGACGGAGATGAACACTGAAGCTTTCTTT
>TRBV20-1|NA|NA|TRBJ2-7
CSARDNTYEQYF
TGCAGTGCTAGGGACAATACCTACGAGCAGTACTTC
>TRBV20-1|TRBD1|few|TRBJ2-2
CSASRGQSVGELFF
TGCAGTGCCAGCAGGGGGCAAAGTGTCGGGGAGCTGTTTTTT
>TRBV20-1|TRBD2|many|TRBJ2-7
CSAREGQFSGGLPYEQYF
TGCAGTGCTAGAGAGGGCCAATTTAGCGGGGGACTTCCCTACGAGCAGTACTTC
>TRBV27|NA|many|TRBJ2-2
CATLRGPGTGELFF
TGTGCCACCTTACGGGGCCCGGGCACCGGGGAGCTGTTTTTT
>TRBV7-2|NA|many|TRBJ2-5
CASSLVSIQETQYF
TGTGCCAGCAGCTTAGTATCTATCCAAGAGACCCAGTACTTC
>TRBV7-8|NA|many|TRBJ2-7
CATSRGTDYEQYF
TGTGCCACCTCCAGAGGAACAGACTACGAGCAGTACTTC
>TRBV6-2/TRBV6-3|NA|few|TRBJ1-1
CASSRDPGRAFF
TGTGCCAGCAGTAGGGACCCGGGTAGAGCTTTCTTT
>TRBV20-1|TRBD2|NA|TRBJ2-1
CSARPRGGQNEQFF
TGCAGTGCTAGACCACGGGGGGGCCAAAATGAGCAGTTCTTC
>TRBV7-2|NA|many|TRBJ2-3
CASSLEQGGGTDTQYF
TGTGCCAGCAGCTTAGAACAGGGAGGTGGCACAGATACGCAGTATTTT
>TRBV5-1|NA|NA|TRBJ1-1
CASSLLDGREYFF
TGCGCCAGCAGCTTGCTGGACGGCCGAGAGTATTTCTTT
>TRBV19|NA|many|TRBJ1-5
CASTIFSGGQQPQHF
TGTGCCAGTACCATATTTTCGGGGGGCCAACAGCCCCAGCATTTT
>TRBV5-1|TRBD2|many|TRBJ2-1
CASSATSGGSNEQFF
TGCGCCAGCAGCGCCACTAGCGGGGGAAGCAATGAGCAGTTCTTC